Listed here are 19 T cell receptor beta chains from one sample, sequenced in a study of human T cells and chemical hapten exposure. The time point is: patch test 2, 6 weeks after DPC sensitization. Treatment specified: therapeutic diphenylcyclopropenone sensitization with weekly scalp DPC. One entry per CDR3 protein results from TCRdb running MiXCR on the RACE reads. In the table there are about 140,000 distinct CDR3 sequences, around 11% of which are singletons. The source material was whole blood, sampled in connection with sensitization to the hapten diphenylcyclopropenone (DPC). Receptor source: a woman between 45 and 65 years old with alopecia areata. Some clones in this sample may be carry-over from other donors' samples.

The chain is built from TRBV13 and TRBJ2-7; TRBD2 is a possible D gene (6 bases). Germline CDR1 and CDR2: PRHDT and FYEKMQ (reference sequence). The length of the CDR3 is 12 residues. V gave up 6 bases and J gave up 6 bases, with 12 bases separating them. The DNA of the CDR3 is TGTGCCAGCAGTCTACTAGCTCGCGAGCAGTACTTC. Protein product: CASSLLAREQYF.

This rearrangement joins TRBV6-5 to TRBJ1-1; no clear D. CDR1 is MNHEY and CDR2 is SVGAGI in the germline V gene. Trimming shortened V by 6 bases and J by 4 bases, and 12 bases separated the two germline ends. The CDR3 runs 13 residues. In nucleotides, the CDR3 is TGTGCCAGCAGCCTTATAAGCGGCACTGAAGCTTTCTTT. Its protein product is CASSLISGTEAFF.

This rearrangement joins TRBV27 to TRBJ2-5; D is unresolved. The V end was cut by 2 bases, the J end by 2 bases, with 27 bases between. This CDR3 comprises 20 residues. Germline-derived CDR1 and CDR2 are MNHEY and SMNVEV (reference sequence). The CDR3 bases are TGTGCCAGCAGTTTAAGTAGGCGCGAGCGTGGGCCCCGCCGGCAAGAGACCCAGTACTTC. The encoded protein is CASSLSRRERGPRRQETQYF.

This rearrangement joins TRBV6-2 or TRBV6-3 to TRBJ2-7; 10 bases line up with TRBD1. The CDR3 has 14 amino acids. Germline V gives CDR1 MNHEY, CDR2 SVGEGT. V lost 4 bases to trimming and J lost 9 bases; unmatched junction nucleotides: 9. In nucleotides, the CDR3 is TGTGCCAGCAGTTCCCCGGGACAGGGGAAGTCGCAGTACTTC. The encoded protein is CASSSPGQGKSQYF.

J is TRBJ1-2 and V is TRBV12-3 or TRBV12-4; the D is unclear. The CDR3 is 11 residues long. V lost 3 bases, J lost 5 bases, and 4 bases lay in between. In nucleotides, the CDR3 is TGTGCCAGCAGTTTGAGTTATGGCTACACCTTC. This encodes CASSLSYGYTF.

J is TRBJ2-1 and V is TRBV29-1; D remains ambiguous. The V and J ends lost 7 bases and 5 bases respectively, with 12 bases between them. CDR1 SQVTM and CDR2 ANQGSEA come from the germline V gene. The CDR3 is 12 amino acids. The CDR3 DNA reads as TGCAGCGCCGTCGTGCTGAACAATGAGCAGTTCTTC. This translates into CSAVVLNNEQFF.

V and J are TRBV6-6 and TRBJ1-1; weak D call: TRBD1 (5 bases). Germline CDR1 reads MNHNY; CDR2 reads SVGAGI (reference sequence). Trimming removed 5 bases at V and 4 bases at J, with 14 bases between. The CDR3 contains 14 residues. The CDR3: CASSPDSGSTEAFF. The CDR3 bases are TGTGCCAGCAGTCCCGACAGCGGGAGCACTGAAGCTTTCTTT.

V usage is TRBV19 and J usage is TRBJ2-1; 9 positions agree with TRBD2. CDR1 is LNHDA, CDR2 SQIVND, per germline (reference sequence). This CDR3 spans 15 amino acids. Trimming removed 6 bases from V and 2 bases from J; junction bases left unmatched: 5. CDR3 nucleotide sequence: TGTGCCAGTAGGAGAGCTAGCGGGACCTACAATGAGCAGTTCTTC. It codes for CASRRASGTYNEQFF. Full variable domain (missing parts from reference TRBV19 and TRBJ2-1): DGGITQSPKYLFRKEGQNVTLSCEQNLNHDAMYWYRQDPGQGLRLIYYSQIVNDFQKGDIAEGYSVSREKKESFPLTVTSAQKNPTAFYLCASRRASGTYNEQFFGPGTRLTVL.

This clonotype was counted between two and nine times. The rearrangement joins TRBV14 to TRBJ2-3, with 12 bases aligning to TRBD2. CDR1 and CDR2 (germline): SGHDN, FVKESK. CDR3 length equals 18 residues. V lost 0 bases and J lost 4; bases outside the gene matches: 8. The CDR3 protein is CASSQEASGRASPDTQYF. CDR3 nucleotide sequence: TGTGCCAGCAGCCAAGAAGCTAGCGGGAGGGCCTCCCCAGATACGCAGTATTTT.

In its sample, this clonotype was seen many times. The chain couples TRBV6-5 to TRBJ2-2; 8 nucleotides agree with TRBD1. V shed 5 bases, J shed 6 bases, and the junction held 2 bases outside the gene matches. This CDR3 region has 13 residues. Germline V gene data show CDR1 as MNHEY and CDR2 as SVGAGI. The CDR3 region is CASSPDRAGELFF. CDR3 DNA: TGTGCCAGCAGTCCGGACAGGGCCGGGGAGCTGTTTTTT.

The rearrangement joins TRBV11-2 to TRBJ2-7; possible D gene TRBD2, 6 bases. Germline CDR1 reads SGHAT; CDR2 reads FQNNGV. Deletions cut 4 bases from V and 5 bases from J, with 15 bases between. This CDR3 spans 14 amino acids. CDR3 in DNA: TGTGCCAGCAGCTCGCCGGGAGCCCCCCACGAGCAGTACTTC. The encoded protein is CASSSPGAPHEQYF.

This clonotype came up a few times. The CDR3 coding sequence is TGTGCCAGCAGCTCCGTAGCGGGAGGCCCCACAGATACGCAGTATTTT. Translating gives CASSSVAGGPTDTQYF. The chain carries TRBV7-2 and TRBJ2-3; 10 nucleotides align to TRBD2. After removal of 4 bases from V and 2 bases from J, the junction contained 6 bases not matched to a gene. The CDR3 sequence is 16 residues long. Germline V gene sequence: CDR1 SGHTA, CDR2 FQGNSA.

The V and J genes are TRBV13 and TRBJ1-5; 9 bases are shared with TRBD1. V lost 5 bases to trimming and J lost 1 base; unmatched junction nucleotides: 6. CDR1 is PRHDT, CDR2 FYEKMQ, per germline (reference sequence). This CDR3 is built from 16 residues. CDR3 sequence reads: CASSTRTGESNQPQHF. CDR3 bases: TGTGCCAGCAGCACCCGGACAGGGGAAAGCAATCAGCCCCAGCATTTT.

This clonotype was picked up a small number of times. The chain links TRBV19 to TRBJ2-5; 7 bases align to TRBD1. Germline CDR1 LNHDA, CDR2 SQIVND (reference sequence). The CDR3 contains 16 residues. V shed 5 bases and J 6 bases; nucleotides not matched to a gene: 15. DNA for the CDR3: TGTGCCAGTAGTTCTAACTCCGGGCAGGGGGAACAGACCCAGTACTTC. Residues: CASSSNSGQGEQTQYF.

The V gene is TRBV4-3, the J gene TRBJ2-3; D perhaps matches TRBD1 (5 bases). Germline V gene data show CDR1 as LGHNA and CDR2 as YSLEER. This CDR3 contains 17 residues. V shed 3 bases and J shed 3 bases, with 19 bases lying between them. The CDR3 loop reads CASSQQYRNRHTDTQYF. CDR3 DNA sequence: TGCGCCAGCAGCCAGCAGTACAGGAACCGGCATACAGATACGCAGTATTTT.

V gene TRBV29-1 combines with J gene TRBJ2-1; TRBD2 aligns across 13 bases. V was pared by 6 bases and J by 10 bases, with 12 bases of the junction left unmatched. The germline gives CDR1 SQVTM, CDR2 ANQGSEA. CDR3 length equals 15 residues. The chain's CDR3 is CSVTRLAGGLREQFF. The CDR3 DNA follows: TGCAGCGTGACCCGACTAGCGGGAGGCCTCAGGGAGCAGTTCTTC.

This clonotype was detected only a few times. In nucleotides, the CDR3 is TGTGCCATCAGTGAGTCGACTCCCCCGGCGGCTTTCTTT. It specifies CAISESTPPAAFF. This chain uses TRBV10-3 with TRBJ1-1; D not certain. V was pared by 0 bases and J by 11 bases, with 13 bases between. The CDR3 loop spans 13 amino acids. Germline V gives CDR1 ENHRY, CDR2 SYGVKD.

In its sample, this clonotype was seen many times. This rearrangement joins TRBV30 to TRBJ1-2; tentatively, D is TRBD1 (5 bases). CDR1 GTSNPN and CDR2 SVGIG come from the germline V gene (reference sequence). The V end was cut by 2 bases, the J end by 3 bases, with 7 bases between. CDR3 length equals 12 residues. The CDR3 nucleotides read TGTGCCTGGAGTCGAGGGGACTATGGCTACACCTTC. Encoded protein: CAWSRGDYGYTF.

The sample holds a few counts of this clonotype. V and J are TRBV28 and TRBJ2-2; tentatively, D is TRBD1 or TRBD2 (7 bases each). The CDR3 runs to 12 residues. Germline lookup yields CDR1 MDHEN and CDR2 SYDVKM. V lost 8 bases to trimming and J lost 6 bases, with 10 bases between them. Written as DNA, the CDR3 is TGTGCCAGCGGGAGGGGGCCCGGGGAGCTGTTTTTT. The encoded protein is CASGRGPGELFF.